The 19 T cell receptor beta chains listed next were all sequenced from one sample in a study of blood T cell repertoires in COVID-19. Assay: immunoSEQ multiplex PCR; the TCRdb copy retains only in-frame clones and omits some. This sample has under 400,000 clones; 85% to 90% occur once, and the top ten carry less than 3.5%. Sequenced input: peripheral blood. The receptors here all came from a woman aged 25 to 39 with COVID-19, enrolled during active disease.

V is TRBV7-3 and J is TRBJ2-2, with a weak D call TRBD1 (5 bases). The germline CDR1 and CDR2 sequences are SGHTA and FQGTGA. The CDR3 is 14 amino acids. V lost 4 bases and J lost 5, with 11 bases in between. This chain's CDR3 is CASSWLAGTGELFF. Here the CDR3 DNA reads TGTGCCAGCAGCTGGCTGGCAGGGACCGGGGAGCTGTTTTTT.

This chain links TRBV7-9 with TRBJ1-6, with unresolved D. There are 14 residues in the CDR3. Germline V gene sequence: CDR1 SEHNR, CDR2 FQNEAQ (reference sequence). Trimming stripped 1 base from V and 3 bases from J, with 4 bases between. This CDR3 reads CASSLVIYNSPLHF. Here the CDR3 DNA reads TGTGCCAGCAGCTTAGTCATCTATAATTCACCCCTCCACTTT.

This rearrangement joins TRBV5-6 to TRBJ1-1, with D hard to call. Germline V gene lookup returns CDR1 SGHDT and CDR2 YYEEEE. The CDR3 has 16 residues. The V gene lost 2 bases and the J gene lost 0 bases, with 14 bases spanning the gap. The CDR3 sequence: CASSLRYVEMNTEAFF. CDR3 sequence (DNA): TGTGCCAGCAGCTTACGGTATGTCGAGATGAACACTGAAGCTTTCTTT.

The chain links TRBV11-2 to TRBJ1-1; D perhaps matches TRBD1 (6 bases). Germline lookup yields CDR1 SGHAT and CDR2 FQNNGV. Trimming cost V 4 bases and J 5 bases, with 11 bases left between them. The CDR3 contains 13 residues. CDR3 bases: TGTGCCAGCAGCTCACAGGGAAGGACTGAAGCTTTCTTT. Its protein product is CASSSQGRTEAFF.

The chain employs TRBV3-1 (or the pseudogene TRBV3-2) and TRBJ2-5, with D tentatively TRBD1 (5 bases). Germline values: CDR1 LGHDT, CDR2 YNNKEL (reference sequence). This CDR3 spans 16 amino acids. Between the trimmed V and J ends, which lost 1 base and 0 bases, there was a span of 12 bases. CDR3 region: CASSQAPPGYQETQYF. CDR3 bases: TGTGCCAGCAGCCAAGCCCCCCCAGGGTACCAAGAGACCCAGTACTTC.

The V gene is TRBV7-2, the J gene TRBJ1-2; D possibly corresponds to TRBD1 (5 bases). In germline, CDR1 is SGHTA, CDR2 FQGNSA. V was cut by 8 bases and J by 8 bases, with 18 bases left in between. The CDR3 runs 13 residues. The CDR3 loop reads CASSIGRAQGYTF. The DNA for the CDR3 is TGTGCCAGCTCAATAGGCAGGGCTCAAGGCTACACCTTC.

The chain couples TRBV14 to TRBJ2-6; unclear D gene. Germline V gene sequence: CDR1 SGHDN, CDR2 FVKESK. The CDR3 is made up of 16 amino acids. Trimming stripped 1 base from V and 0 bases from J, with 7 bases between. CDR3 residues: CASSQVFGSGANVLTF. The CDR3 DNA sequence: TGTGCCAGCAGCCAAGTTTTCGGCTCTGGGGCCAACGTCCTGACTTTC.

This chain connects TRBV11-2 to TRBJ1-6, with a possible D match to TRBD1 (5 bases). The germline CDR1 and CDR2 sequences are SGHAT and FQNNGV. The CDR3 has 16 amino acids. V was pared by 5 bases and J by 7 bases, with 18 bases between. The CDR3 region has the DNA TGTGCCAGCAGCCCCAATCCGGGACTCGGGAATTCACCCCTCCACTTT. It yields the protein CASSPNPGLGNSPLHF.

The V gene is TRBV30, the J gene TRBJ2-7; 8 nucleotides align to TRBD1. This CDR3 spans 13 amino acids. Trimming cost V 1 base and J 3 bases; bases outside gene matches: 2. Germline V lookup: CDR1 GTSNPN, CDR2 SVGIG (reference sequence). CDR3 nucleotides: TGTGCCTGGAGTGGGACAGGGATCTACGAGCAGTACTTC. It codes for CAWSGTGIYEQYF.

The chain recombines TRBV11-2 with TRBJ1-5; D not resolved. The ends were cut back, 3 bases at V and 3 bases at J, with 12 bases in the middle. Per germline, CDR1 SGHAT and CDR2 FQNNGV. The CDR3 extends over 15 amino acids. The CDR3 DNA reads as TGTGCCAGCAGCTTTTCGGTGGACTCCAATCAGCCCCAGCATTTT. Its translation is CASSFSVDSNQPQHF.

In its sample, this clone was seen once. Mismatch with germline at one junction end may stem from a read error. V and J are TRBV20-1 and TRBJ2-7; unclear D gene. Germline V gene lookup returns CDR1 DFQATT and CDR2 SNEGSKA (reference sequence). The CDR3 spans 11 residues. The CDR3 loop reads CSARDSTATLF. In DNA, the CDR3 is TGCAGTGCTAGAGACTCTACCGCCACCCTCTTC.

The chain has TRBV5-1 and TRBJ1-4, with 11 bases fitting TRBD1. V lost 3 bases, J lost 5 bases, and 9 bases stayed unmatched. CDR1 is SGHRS, CDR2 YFSETQ, per germline. This CDR3 spans 17 amino acids. The CDR3, as DNA: TGCGCCAGCAGCTCGATGACGGGACAGGGGGTCAATGAAAAACTGTTTTTT. It is translated as CASSSMTGQGVNEKLFF. Using reference TRBV5-1 and TRBJ1-4 for the parts outside the CDR3, the full variable domain is KAGVTQTPRYLIKTRGQQVTLSCSPISGHRSVSWYQQTPGQGLQFLFEYFSETQRNKGNFPGRFSGRQFSNSRSEMNVSTLELGDSALYLCASSSMTGQGVNEKLFFGSGTQLSVL.

This clone has just one count. The V call is TRBV3-1 (or the pseudogene TRBV3-2), the J call TRBJ2-3; 9 bases fit TRBD2. The CDR3 length is 16 residues. The junction had 7 bases not matched to a gene; V was cut back by 4 bases and J by 2 bases. Germline CDR1 is LGHDT and CDR2 is YNNKEL (reference sequence). The CDR3 spells CASSPRLAEYTDTQYF. CDR3 bases: TGTGCCAGCAGCCCCAGACTAGCGGAGTACACAGATACGCAGTATTTT.

The chain links TRBV2 to TRBJ2-6, with D unresolved. The length of the CDR3 is 16 residues. Germline CDR1 is SNHLY and CDR2 is FYNNEI. V dropped 4 bases and J dropped 0 bases, with 10 bases sitting between them. The CDR3 DNA is TGTGCCAGCAGTGCCCACTCGGGCTCTGGGGCCAACGTCCTGACTTTC. It yields the protein CASSAHSGSGANVLTF.

In regard to this clone: The same CDR3 arises from other DNA sequences in this sample as well. The chain is built from TRBV5-1 and TRBJ2-7; TRBD2 matches at 8 bases. This CDR3 region has 14 residues. Per germline, CDR1 SGHRS and CDR2 YFSETQ. Trimming at V came to 4 bases and at J to 4 bases, leaving 7 bases not matched to a gene. The CDR3, as DNA: TGCGCCAGCAGCCTCGGGACTAGTGGGTACGAGCAGTACTTC. Translation gives CASSLGTSGYEQYF.

J is TRBJ1-2 and V is TRBV5-1; 7 nucleotides line up with TRBD1. This CDR3 is 14 amino acids long. V shed 3 bases, J shed 4 bases, and the junction held 6 bases outside the gene matches. Germline CDR1 is SGHRS and CDR2 is YFSETQ. The CDR3, as DNA: TGCGCCAGCAGCTCGGGGGACAGAGGCTATGGCTACACCTTC. Amino acids: CASSSGDRGYGYTF.

The chain is built from TRBV7-9 and TRBJ2-1; 7 nucleotides line up with TRBD1. Germline CDR1 is SEHNR and CDR2 is FQNEAQ (reference sequence). V trimming: 5 bases; J trimming: 9 bases; junction bases outside the gene matches: 16. The CDR3 is made up of 16 amino acids. The CDR3 DNA sequence: TGTGCCAGCAGCCCGCCCACAGGGGAATACGTCGGTGAGCAGTTCTTC. Its translation is CASSPPTGEYVGEQFF.

The count of this clone is one. The chain employs TRBV3-1 (or the pseudogene TRBV3-2) and TRBJ2-3; tentatively, D is TRBD1 (6 bases). In germline, CDR1 is LGHDT, CDR2 YNNKEL (reference sequence). The V end was cut by 0 bases, the J end by 1 base, with 8 bases between. The CDR3 totals 15 residues. Here the CDR3 reads CASSQDGTRTDTQYF. CDR3 nucleotides: TGTGCCAGCAGCCAAGACGGGACACGCACAGATACGCAGTATTTT.

V and J are TRBV12-5 and TRBJ2-3; 11 bases map to TRBD2. The germline V gene encodes CDR1 LGHNT and CDR2 FRNRAP. CDR3 length: 15 residues. Unmatched junction bases numbered 3, after V lost 6 bases and J lost 1 base. The CDR3 DNA follows: TGTGCTAGTGGCCTACTAGCGGGAGGCACAGATACGCAGTATTTT. This sequence encodes CASGLLAGGTDTQYF.